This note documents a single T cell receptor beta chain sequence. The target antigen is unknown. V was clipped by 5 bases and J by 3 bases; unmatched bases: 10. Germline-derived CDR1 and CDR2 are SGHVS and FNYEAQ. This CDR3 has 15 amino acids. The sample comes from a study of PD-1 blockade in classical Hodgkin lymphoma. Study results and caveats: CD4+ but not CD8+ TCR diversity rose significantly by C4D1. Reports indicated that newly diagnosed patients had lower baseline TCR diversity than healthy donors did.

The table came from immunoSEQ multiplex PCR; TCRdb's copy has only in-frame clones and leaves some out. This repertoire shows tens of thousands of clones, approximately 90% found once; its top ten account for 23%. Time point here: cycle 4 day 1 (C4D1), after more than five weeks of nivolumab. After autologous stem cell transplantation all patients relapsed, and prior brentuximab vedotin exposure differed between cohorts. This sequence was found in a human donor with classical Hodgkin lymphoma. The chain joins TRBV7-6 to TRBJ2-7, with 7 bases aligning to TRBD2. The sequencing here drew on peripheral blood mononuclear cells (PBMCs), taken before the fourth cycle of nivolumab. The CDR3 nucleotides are TGTGCCAGCAGCCTAGGGCCGGGGGACTACTACGAGCAGTACTTC. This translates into CASSLGPGDYYEQYF.